What follows are 18 T cell receptor beta chains derived from one specimen sequenced in a study of blood T cell repertoires in COVID-19. Sequencing was performed with immunoSEQ multiplex PCR; in TCRdb, only in-frame clones are kept and a portion is missing. The repertoire holds hundreds of thousands of clones, with around 90% as singletons. Source material: PBMCs or T cells enriched from blood (not recorded which). These receptor sequences come from a woman in her sixties in a cohort exposed to, infected with or recovered from COVID-19 (not recorded which).

J is TRBJ2-7 and V is TRBV28; 10 bases agree with TRBD1. V lost 7 bases, J lost 5 bases, and 8 bases stayed unmatched. The CDR3 covers 14 residues. CDR1 is MDHEN, CDR2 SYDVKM, per germline. The chain's CDR3 is CASMLRDRGHEQYF. For the CDR3, the DNA is TGTGCCAGCATGCTAAGGGACAGGGGCCACGAGCAGTACTTC.

The chain recombines TRBV11-2 with TRBJ2-4; 8 positions agree with TRBD2. V was pared by 5 bases and J by 2 bases, with 5 bases of the junction left unmatched. This CDR3 is built from 15 residues. In germline, CDR1 is SGHAT, CDR2 FQNNGV. The CDR3 DNA reads TGTGCCAGCAGCCGGGAGGGGGTATCCAAAAACATTCAGTACTTC. Protein: CASSREGVSKNIQYF.

The rearrangement joins TRBV28 to TRBJ2-7, with D perhaps matching TRBD2 (5 bases). V lost 4 bases, J lost 5 bases, and 18 bases lay in between. CDR1 MDHEN and CDR2 SYDVKM come from the germline V gene. This CDR3 has 15 residues. The DNA for the CDR3 is TGTGCCAGCAGTTCTACTAGTTCGGGGTTGAACGAGCAGTACTTC. Translation: CASSSTSSGLNEQYF.

The CDR3 reads CASSLGQTAFF. CDR3 nucleotides: TGCGCCAGCAGCTTGGGACAGACAGCTTTCTTT. The chain joins TRBV5-1 to TRBJ1-1, with a weak D call TRBD1 (5 bases). Germline assignment: CDR1 SGHRS and CDR2 YFSETQ. Between the trimmed V and J ends, which lost 0 bases and 10 bases, there was a span of 7 bases. The CDR3 consists of 11 residues.

The chain combines TRBV6-6 with TRBJ2-7; 7 nucleotides align to TRBD2. The CDR3 covers 14 residues. V gave up 4 bases and J gave up 2 bases; unmatched junction bases: 5. Germline-derived CDR1 and CDR2 are MNHNY and SVGAGI (reference sequence). The DNA of the CDR3 is TGTGCCAGCAGTTCGGGGGGTATGGCCTACGAGCAGTACTTC. The encoded protein is CASSSGGMAYEQYF.

This clone was seen a handful of times. As DNA, the CDR3 is TGTGCCAGCAGAGGGGGGGTTGGCTATGGCTACACCTTC. Protein product: CASRGGVGYGYTF. The gene calls are TRBV25-1 and TRBJ1-2; D possibly corresponds to TRBD1 (6 bases). The CDR3 has 13 amino acids. Trimming pared 6 bases from V and 4 bases from J, leaving 12 bases between. The germline CDR1 and CDR2 sequences are MGHDK and SYGVNS.

V usage is TRBV11-3 and J usage is TRBJ2-3, with D tentatively TRBD2 (7 bases). Germline V gene lookup returns CDR1 SGHNT and CDR2 YENEEA. The CDR3 spans 16 residues. With 2 bases removed from V and 3 bases from J, the gap between germline ends came to 15 bases. CDR3 region: CASSLRGRGRTDTQYF. The CDR3 bases are TGTGCCAGCAGCTTAAGGGGGAGGGGACGGACAGATACGCAGTATTTT.

CDR3 amino acids: CASSPLDSGNTIYF. The CDR3 DNA reads TGTGCCAGCAGCCCCCTCGATAGCGGAAACACCATATATTTT. The chain has TRBV7-8 and TRBJ1-3, with no clear D. The germline gives CDR1 SGHVS, CDR2 FQNEAQ. Deletions cut 5 bases from V and 4 bases from J, with 12 bases between. The CDR3 consists of 14 residues.

The chain links TRBV4-1 to TRBJ1-5, with D unclear. The germline V and J ends were trimmed by 0 bases and 6 bases, with 9 bases remaining between them. CDR1 MGHRA and CDR2 YSYEKL come from the germline V gene. This CDR3 contains 14 residues. The CDR3 region has the DNA TGCGCCAGCAGCCAAGAGGTCGTGAGTCAGCCCCAGCATTTT. It encodes CASSQEVVSQPQHF.

The V and J genes are TRBV5-1 and TRBJ2-7, with 9 bases identical to TRBD1. The V and J ends lost 5 bases and 4 bases, in that order; junction bases with no gene match: 4. This CDR3 spans 13 amino acids. Germline V CDR1 and CDR2: SGHRS, YFSETQ. The chain's CDR3 is CASRDRGVYEQYF. CDR3 bases: TGCGCCAGCAGGGACAGGGGAGTTTACGAGCAGTACTTC.

The chain recombines TRBV5-1 with TRBJ2-1; 11 positions agree with TRBD1. CDR1 and CDR2 (germline): SGHRS, YFSETQ. The CDR3 covers 14 residues. V shed 5 bases, J shed 8 bases, and the junction held 6 bases outside the gene matches. As DNA, the CDR3 is TGCGCCAGCAGTCCGGGACAGGGGGAATATGAGCAGTTCTTC. It specifies CASSPGQGEYEQFF.

The V and J genes are TRBV5-1 and TRBJ1-1; D unclear. Trimming removed 4 bases at V and 3 bases at J, with 13 bases between. The CDR3 totals 14 residues. Germline V gene lookup returns CDR1 SGHRS and CDR2 YFSETQ. The CDR3 spells CASSVNSRDTEAFF. The CDR3, as DNA: TGCGCCAGCAGCGTTAACTCGAGGGACACTGAAGCTTTCTTT.

This chain uses TRBV5-6 with TRBJ2-3; 7 bases map to TRBD1. The J segment lost 7 bases and the V segment lost 1 base, leaving 3 bases of the junction unmatched. The CDR3 is 13 residues long. Germline lookup yields CDR1 SGHDT and CDR2 YYEEEE. CDR3 protein: CASSLYRGNTQYF. Here the CDR3 DNA reads TGTGCCAGCAGCTTGTACAGGGGAAATACGCAGTATTTT.

This clone was picked up a small number of times. This chain uses TRBV7-3 with TRBJ1-2; no firm D call. Germline values: CDR1 SGHTA, CDR2 FQGTGA. The CDR3 covers 15 residues. V lost 1 base and J lost 6, with 15 bases in between. CDR3 DNA sequence: TGTGCCAGCAGCTTAAGCGGCAGAACCCCACATGGCTACACCTTC. Amino acids: CASSLSGRTPHGYTF.

This clone was detected only once. The chain joins TRBV18 to TRBJ1-2, with D perhaps matching TRBD1 (5 bases). CDR1 and CDR2 (germline): KGHSH, LQKENI. This CDR3 has 15 residues. The V and J ends lost 0 bases and 7 bases respectively, with 15 bases between them. The DNA for the CDR3 is TGTGCCAGCTCACCACCGGCCCGCAGGGAGGGTGGCTACACCTTC. Its protein is CASSPPARREGGYTF.

The chain has TRBV4-1 and TRBJ2-1; TRBD2 agrees at 9 bases. In germline, CDR1 is MGHRA, CDR2 YSYEKL. The CDR3 extends over 19 amino acids. The V segment lost 0 bases and the J segment 2 bases; nucleotides outside the gene matches: 11. The CDR3 DNA sequence: TGCGCCAGCAGCCAAGATGGGAGGGGAGCGGGAGGACCCTACAATGAGCAGTTCTTC. Encoded protein: CASSQDGRGAGGPYNEQFF.

The V call is TRBV9, the J call TRBJ1-4; TRBD1 aligns across 9 bases. The CDR3 length is 15 residues. Germline CDR1 is SGDLS and CDR2 is YYNGEE. Trimming removed 4 bases from V and 8 bases from J; junction bases left unmatched: 9. The CDR3 nucleotides read TGTGCCAGCAGCCCTATCGGGACAGGGACAGAAAAACTGTTTTTT. Encoded protein: CASSPIGTGTEKLFF.

The rearrangement uses TRBV19 and TRBJ2-1; 11 bases are shared with TRBD2. The CDR3 totals 17 residues. V was pared by 4 bases and J by 5 bases, with 10 bases of the junction left unmatched. CDR1 is LNHDA, CDR2 SQIVND, per germline (reference sequence). This CDR3 reads CASSTLTSGTRNNEQFF. For the CDR3, the DNA is TGTGCCAGTAGTACCCTGACTAGCGGGACACGGAACAATGAGCAGTTCTTC. Looking up the rest from reference TRBV19 and TRBJ2-1 gives the full variable domain: DGGITQSPKYLFRKEGQNVTLSCEQNLNHDAMYWYRQDPGQGLRLIYYSQIVNDFQKGDIAEGYSVSREKKESFPLTVTSAQKNPTAFYLCASSTLTSGTRNNEQFFGPGTRLTVL.